This entry lists 31 T cell receptor beta chains sequenced from one sample in a study of T-cell reconstitution after alpha-beta-depleted transplantation in children. Construction of the TCRbeta library involved unique molecular identifiers. TCRdb re-called the PCR reads through MiXCR, storing one row per CDR3 protein. The repertoire includes around 180,000 distinct CDR3 sequences, 8.5% to 14% of them detected once, and less than 15% sits in the top ten. The specimen comprised PBMCs, sampled before TCRalphabeta/CD19-depleted stem cell transplant. Receptors were obtained from a boy younger than 10 with acute myeloid leukemia, due to receive a stem cell transplant.

This clonotype showed up many times. The rearrangement links TRBV5-1 to TRBJ1-1; D gene unclear. The CDR3 consists of 14 residues. Between the trimmed V and J ends, which lost 0 bases and 4 bases, there was a span of 10 bases. Germline lookup yields CDR1 SGHRS and CDR2 YFSETQ. This CDR3 reads CASSLESVTTEAFF. In DNA form, the CDR3 reads TGCGCCAGCAGCTTGGAGTCGGTGACCACTGAAGCTTTCTTT.

The sample holds many counts of this clonotype. The rearrangement uses TRBV27 and TRBJ2-7; D is unresolved. The CDR3 totals 16 residues. Germline assignment: CDR1 MNHEY and CDR2 SMNVEV (reference sequence). V lost 9 bases and J 2 bases, leaving 23 bases between the germline ends. As DNA, the CDR3 is TGTGCCAGACTGGAAGGGCCCATAGACCATGCCTACGAGCAGTACTTC. This sequence encodes CARLEGPIDHAYEQYF.

This clonotype has ten or more counts. V and J are TRBV7-2 and TRBJ2-1; TRBD2 matches 10 bases. V shed 4 bases and J 5 bases; nucleotides not matched to a gene: 5. Germline V CDR1 and CDR2: SGHTA, FQGNSA. CDR3 length: 15 residues. In DNA form, the CDR3 reads TGTGCCAGCAGCTCGGGACTAGCGAACCACAATGAGCAGTTCTTC. Its protein product is CASSSGLANHNEQFF.

There are many counts of this clonotype. V usage is TRBV5-5 and J usage is TRBJ2-7; D ambiguous. V was trimmed by 1 base and J by 2 bases, leaving 10 bases between them. The CDR3 loop spans 14 amino acids. Per germline, CDR1 SGHKS and CDR2 YYEKEE (reference sequence). CDR3 DNA sequence: TGTGCCAGCAGCTTGTCAACTGGCACCTACGAGCAGTACTTC. Residues: CASSLSTGTYEQYF.

This clonotype was picked up many times. This rearrangement joins TRBV5-6 to TRBJ2-1, with 11 bases that match TRBD2. This CDR3 comprises 16 residues. Germline V gene data show CDR1 as SGHDT and CDR2 as YYEEEE. With 5 bases clipped from V and 4 bases from J, the junction kept 8 bases outside the gene matches. CDR3 region: CASSPLTSGDYNEQFF. Written as DNA, the CDR3 is TGTGCCAGCAGTCCCTTGACTAGCGGGGATTACAATGAGCAGTTCTTC.

The sample holds many counts of this clonotype. The CDR3 DNA sequence: TGTGCCAGCAGATTGGGACAGCCGAACACTGAAGCTTTCTTT. This sequence encodes CASRLGQPNTEAFF. This sequence joins TRBV7-9 and TRBJ1-1, with TRBD1 matching over 7 bases. The CDR3 totals 14 residues. With V trimmed by 6 bases and J by 1 base, 5 bases remained unmatched. Germline loops: CDR1 SEHNR, CDR2 FQNEAQ (reference sequence).

This clonotype has a count of ten or more. J is TRBJ1-1 and V is TRBV14; the D is unclear. The length of the CDR3 is 13 residues. CDR1 and CDR2 from the germline V gene are SGHDN and FVKESK. Trimming stripped 2 bases from V and 11 bases from J, with 15 bases between. CDR3 sequence (DNA): TGTGCCAGCAGCCAACTCGGAAGCCTTGGGGCTTTCTTT. It is translated as CASSQLGSLGAFF.

Remarks on this clonotype: A much bigger clone sits one base away, suggesting this may be a read error. V usage is TRBV5-1 and J usage is TRBJ1-2; D gene unclear. CDR3 length equals 14 residues. Germline CDR1 is SGHRS and CDR2 is YFSETQ. V lost 0 bases and J lost 4, with 10 bases in between. CDR3 protein: CASSLAGGLYGYTF. Here the CDR3 DNA reads TGCGCCAGCAGCTTGGCCGGAGGGCTCTATGGCTACACCTTC.

V is TRBV12-3 or TRBV12-4 and J is TRBJ1-6; D call uncertain. The CDR3 has 11 residues. The V end lost 4 bases, the J end lost 8 bases, and 3 bases lay between the germline ends. This CDR3 is CASSYDSPLHF. The CDR3 region has the DNA TGTGCCAGCAGTTATGATTCACCCCTCCACTTT.

This clonotype was seen repeatedly, ten times or more. The chain uses TRBV12-3 or TRBV12-4 and TRBJ1-6; D is perhaps TRBD1 (5 bases). This CDR3 has 15 residues. Deletions cut 6 bases from V and 7 bases from J, with 16 bases between. The CDR3 DNA reads TGTGCCAGCAGCAACGTGGACATTTGGAATTCACCCCTCCACTTT. It yields the protein CASSNVDIWNSPLHF.

Concerning this clonotype itself: This may come from a read error, since a much larger clone is one base off. This sequence joins TRBV27 and TRBJ2-2, with TRBD1 identical over 7 bases. The germline V gene has CDR1 MNHEY and CDR2 SMNVEV (reference sequence). The CDR3 has 14 residues. The CDR3 here is CASSTQGFTGEPFF. Here the CDR3 DNA reads TGTGCCAGCAGCACACAGGGGTTCACCGGGGAGCCGTTTTTT.

This clonotype was recorded at least ten times. J is TRBJ1-4 and V is TRBV12-5; a weak D match, TRBD1 (5 bases). The V gene lost 2 bases and the J gene lost 0 bases, with 22 bases spanning the gap. CDR3 length: 20 amino acids. The germline V gene encodes CDR1 LGHNT and CDR2 FRNRAP. In DNA, the CDR3 is TGTGCTAGTGGTTTGTTTCCGGGACCAAATAAACATACAACTAATGAAAAACTGTTTTTT. Its protein is CASGLFPGPNKHTTNEKLFF.

The table lists this clonotype with many counts. The rearrangement uses TRBV4-1 and TRBJ2-1; no clear D gene. Germline CDR1 reads MGHRA; CDR2 reads YSYEKL. This CDR3 is 14 amino acids long. The V end was cut by 0 bases, the J end by 8 bases, with 11 bases between. The CDR3 is CASSQDFIGDEQFF. CDR3 coding DNA: TGCGCCAGCAGCCAAGATTTTATAGGAGATGAGCAGTTCTTC.

This clonotype was counted many times. The chain joins TRBV2 to TRBJ2-3; D might be TRBD1 or TRBD2, each matching 5 bases. Trimming took 5 bases from V and 4 from J, leaving 19 bases between them. The CDR3 length is 16 residues. The germline CDR1 and CDR2 sequences are SNHLY and FYNNEI. Here the CDR3 reads CASSRKPGPEPDTQYF. DNA of the CDR3: TGTGCCAGCAGTAGGAAGCCGGGACCCGAGCCAGATACGCAGTATTTT.

Ten or more counts support this clonotype. The rearrangement joins TRBV3-1 to TRBJ1-4; 10 nucleotides agree with TRBD1. There are 16 residues in the CDR3. From germline, CDR1 is LGHDT and CDR2 YNNKEL (reference sequence). The trim removed 4 bases at V and 6 bases at J, leaving 8 bases unmatched. This CDR3 reads CASSRAGTGVYEKLFF. The CDR3 bases are TGTGCCAGCAGCCGCGCCGGGACAGGGGTCTATGAAAAACTGTTTTTT.

This clonotype was seen repeatedly, ten times or more. The chain uses TRBV5-1 and TRBJ2-5; D may correspond to TRBD1 or TRBD2 (5 bases each). V lost 4 bases, J lost 4 bases, and 14 bases lay in between. Germline V gives CDR1 SGHRS, CDR2 YFSETQ. This CDR3 spans 14 amino acids. Written as DNA, the CDR3 is TGCGCCAGCAGCGAGAGACAGACTATAGAGACCCAGTACTTC. Translated: CASSERQTIETQYF.

This clonotype was counted many times. This chain connects TRBV5-1 to TRBJ1-2, with D hard to call. CDR1 is SGHRS, CDR2 YFSETQ, per germline. The CDR3 runs 14 residues. The ends were cut back, 4 bases at V and 6 bases at J, with 16 bases in the middle. In DNA form, the CDR3 reads TGCGCCAGCAGCGACATTATAACTCAGGATGGCTACACCTTC. Protein: CASSDIITQDGYTF.

Ten or more counts support this clonotype. The chain carries TRBV2 and TRBJ1-4; D unresolved. Germline CDR1 reads SNHLY; CDR2 reads FYNNEI. The CDR3 is 17 residues long. With 7 bases removed from V and 2 bases from J, the gap between germline ends came to 20 bases. The CDR3 DNA is TGTGCCAGCAACTTCGGGTATACGGTCTCGACTAATGAAAAACTGTTTTTT. Encoded protein: CASNFGYTVSTNEKLFF.

In its sample, this clonotype was seen many times. The chain uses TRBV12-3 or TRBV12-4 and TRBJ1-1; no clear D gene. V lost 3 bases to trimming and J lost 5 bases, with 22 bases between them. The CDR3 loop spans 17 amino acids. The DNA of the CDR3 is TGTGCCAGCAGTTTTAGGAGTCCGCTAGATTCGGTGACTGAAGCTTTCTTT. Translation gives CASSFRSPLDSVTEAFF.

There are many counts of this clonotype. The chain has TRBV20-1 and TRBJ2-7; TRBD2 agrees at 9 bases. The germline gives CDR1 DFQATT, CDR2 SNEGSKA (reference sequence). CDR3 length: 14 amino acids. The trim removed 0 bases at V and 4 bases at J, leaving 4 bases unmatched. The CDR3 DNA reads TGCAGTGCTAGAGATCTAGCGGGGCGATACGAGCAGTACTTC. This encodes CSARDLAGRYEQYF.

This clonotype was detected ten times or more. This sequence joins TRBV15 and TRBJ1-1; unclear D gene. Germline lookup yields CDR1 LNHNV and CDR2 YYDKDF (reference sequence). This CDR3 region has 14 residues. Trimming removed 0 bases at V and 8 bases at J, with 13 bases between. The CDR3 reads CATSRDGSSEEAFF. Written as DNA, the CDR3 is TGTGCCACCAGCAGAGATGGGTCGTCAGAAGAAGCTTTCTTT. The variable domain in full, with the rest retrieved from reference TRBV15 and TRBJ1-1, is DAMVIQNPRYQVTQFGKPVTLSCSQTLNHNVMYWYQQKSSQAPKLLFHYYDKDFNNEADTPDNFQSRRPNTSFCFLDIRSPGLGDTAMYLCATSRDGSSEEAFFGQGTRLTVV.

There are many counts of this clonotype. The V and J genes are TRBV11-2 and TRBJ1-1, with D perhaps TRBD1 (6 bases). The CDR3 has 13 amino acids. Deletions cut 4 bases from V and 3 bases from J, with 9 bases between. CDR1 and CDR2 (germline): SGHAT, FQNNGV. The CDR3 region has the DNA TGTGCCAGCAGCTCCGGGACATACACTGAAGCTTTCTTT. Translating gives CASSSGTYTEAFF.

This clonotype has a count of ten or more. This rearrangement joins TRBV7-2 to TRBJ2-1; 14 positions match TRBD2. CDR3 length: 21 residues. Germline-derived CDR1 and CDR2 are SGHTA and FQGNSA. V lost 3 bases and J lost 4; bases outside the gene matches: 17. The CDR3, as DNA: TGTGCCAGCAGCTTCCACCGAGCGGGACTAGCGGGAGAGGCGGGTTACAATGAGCAGTTCTTC. It specifies CASSFHRAGLAGEAGYNEQFF.

This clonotype was counted at least ten times. The chain carries TRBV5-1 and TRBJ2-1, with D uncertain. Germline lookup yields CDR1 SGHRS and CDR2 YFSETQ. Trimming removed 0 bases from V and 7 bases from J, with 14 bases in between. This CDR3 is 15 amino acids long. The CDR3 nucleotides read TGCGCCAGCAGCTTGGCCCTGCAAGGGATTAATGAGCAGTTCTTC. Its translation is CASSLALQGINEQFF.

This clonotype was picked up many times. The chain recombines TRBV5-8 with TRBJ2-7; the D call may be TRBD1 or TRBD2 (5 bases each). The CDR3 covers 13 residues. From germline, CDR1 is SGHTS and CDR2 YDEGEE. With 4 bases removed from V and 5 bases from J, the gap between germline ends came to 13 bases. CDR3: CASSPGTVNEQYF. The DNA for the CDR3 is TGTGCCAGCAGCCCTGGGACCGTTAACGAGCAGTACTTC. Complete variable domain (other parts from reference TRBV5-8 and TRBJ2-7): EAGVTQSPTHLIKTRGQQATLRCSPISGHTSVYWYQQALGLGLQFLLWYDEGEERNRGNFPPRFSGRQFPNYSSELNVNALELEDSALYLCASSPGTVNEQYFGPGTRLTVT.

This clonotype was recorded at least ten times. The chain recombines TRBV5-1 with TRBJ2-3; 8 positions agree with TRBD2. Germline V lookup: CDR1 SGHRS, CDR2 YFSETQ. Germline trimming cut 5 bases from V and 4 bases from J; bases unmatched to any gene: 6. This CDR3 spans 14 amino acids. The CDR3 DNA reads as TGCGCCAGCAGTCGGACTAGCCCTCCAGATACGCAGTATTTT. Translation gives CASSRTSPPDTQYF.

This clonotype was recorded at least ten times. In DNA, the CDR3 is TGTGCCAGCAGTTACTCAGGTTTACAGGGAAACATTCAGTACTTC. Translation: CASSYSGLQGNIQYF. The rearrangement joins TRBV6-5 to TRBJ2-4, with a tentative D call TRBD1 (6 bases). Between the trimmed V and J ends, which lost 0 bases and 6 bases, there was a span of 12 bases. CDR1 and CDR2 (germline): MNHEY, SVGAGI. The CDR3 covers 15 residues.

This clonotype is termed medium-sized. The chain recombines TRBV7-2 with TRBJ2-7; D remains unclear. The V end was cut by 3 bases, the J end by 0 bases, with 9 bases between. Germline lookup yields CDR1 SGHTA and CDR2 FQGNSA. The CDR3 has 14 amino acids. The CDR3 sequence: CASSLAASSYEQYF. Here the CDR3 DNA reads TGTGCCAGCAGCTTGGCAGCGAGCTCCTACGAGCAGTACTTC.

V and J are TRBV28 and TRBJ2-3; TRBD2 agrees at 9 bases. The CDR3 has 18 residues. Germline V gene lookup returns CDR1 MDHEN and CDR2 SYDVKM. V shed 7 bases, J shed 1 base, and the junction held 15 bases outside the gene matches. The DNA for the CDR3 is TGTGCCAGCAATCATAATCGGGGGACTAGCAGGGGCACAGATACGCAGTATTTT. Its translation: CASNHNRGTSRGTDTQYF.

Concerning this clonotype: At one boundary the junction diverges from the germline segment, which might be a read error. The chain uses TRBV7-2 and TRBJ1-4, with 8 bases that match TRBD1. CDR3 length: 15 residues. Germline assignment: CDR1 SGHTA and CDR2 FQGNSA. As DNA, the CDR3 is TGTGCCAGCAGCCTACGGACAGGGCGGGACGGAAAACTGTATTTT. It specifies CASSLRTGRDGKLYF.

This clonotype was seen ten or more times. The chain is built from TRBV4-1 and TRBJ2-6, with D possibly being TRBD1 or TRBD2 (6 bases each). Trimming removed 1 base at V and 3 bases at J, with 10 bases between. CDR1 is MGHRA, CDR2 YSYEKL, per germline. The CDR3 has 16 amino acids. The CDR3 loop is CASSQAGGLGANVLTF. DNA for the CDR3: TGCGCCAGCAGCCAAGCTGGGGGGCTTGGGGCCAACGTCCTGACTTTC.